This T cell receptor beta chain came from a study of control samples from healthy donors and cancer patients. J gave up 5 bases and V 4 bases, and 10 bases lay outside the gene matches. This CDR3 contains 15 residues. The germline gives CDR1 GTSNPN, CDR2 SVGIG (reference sequence). TCRdb keeps only in-frame clones here, not all; method: immunoSEQ multiplex PCR. The profile shows 90,000 to 130,000 clones, approximately 82% of them singletons. The sample holds a few counts of this clone. This rearrangement joins TRBV30 to TRBJ1-2, with 10 nucleotides matching TRBD1. The sequence derives from a man aged 18 to 29 in good health. Specimen: blood. CDR3 DNA: TGTGCCTGGACCTGGGGACAGGGGATAAAGTATGGCTACACCTTC. It encodes CAWTWGQGIKYGYTF.